Following are 21 T cell receptor beta chains from one sample sequenced in a study of CD8+CD57+ T cells in acquired aplastic anemia. Profiles of TCR beta VDJ and CDR3 were generated from a genomic DNA template. Via MiXCR, TCRdb re-called the reads, giving one row per CDR3 protein. The sample has about 180,000 distinct CDR3 sequences, 45% to 50% seen once. Sequencing input: sorted CD4+, CD8+, or CD8+CD57+ T cells (not recorded which) from PBMCs. The receptors were gathered from a human donor in good health.

This clonotype was seen ten or more times. The chain has TRBV7-2 and TRBJ1-1, with no clear D. CDR1 and CDR2 (germline): SGHTA, FQGNSA. V was shortened by 3 bases and J by 7 bases, with 12 bases between the two germline ends. The CDR3 consists of 13 residues. CDR3 DNA: TGTGCCAGCAGCTTTCCGAGGGAGGGTGAAGCTTTCTTT. Translating gives CASSFPREGEAFF. The full variable domain, its missing parts supplied by reference TRBV7-2 and TRBJ1-1, is GAGVSQSPSNKVTEKGKDVELRCDPISGHTALYWYRQSLGQGLEFLIYFQGNSAPDKSGLPSDRFSAERTGGSVSTLTIQRTQQEDSAVYLCASSFPREGEAFFGQGTRLTVV.

The chain has TRBV10-3 and TRBJ2-5, with 7 bases fitting TRBD2. Trimming took 0 bases from V and 7 from J; bases not matched to a gene: 5. Germline V gene lookup returns CDR1 ENHRY and CDR2 SYGVKD. CDR3 length: 14 residues. The CDR3 bases are TGTGCCATCAGTGAGTCTGGGGGGGAAGTGACCCAGTACTTC. Translation: CAISESGGEVTQYF.

The sample holds many counts of this clonotype. CDR3 DNA sequence: TGCGCCAGCAGGTCGAGGGACAGGGGGCAAGAGACCCAGTACTTC. This sequence encodes CASRSRDRGQETQYF. This chain uses TRBV5-1 with TRBJ2-5; TRBD1 agrees at 11 bases. CDR1 is SGHRS, CDR2 YFSETQ, per germline. This CDR3 contains 15 residues. The junction had 5 bases not matched to a gene; V was cut back by 5 bases and J by 2 bases.

This chain links TRBV6-2 or TRBV6-3 with TRBJ2-4; 7 positions agree with TRBD1. Germline assignment: CDR1 MNHEY and CDR2 SVGEGT. The CDR3 consists of 15 residues. The junction had 2 bases not matched to a gene; V was cut back by 1 base and J by 2 bases. In DNA, the CDR3 is TGTGCCAGCAGTTACTGGGACAGCACCAAAAACATTCAGTACTTC. Translated: CASSYWDSTKNIQYF.

CDR3 sequence (DNA): TGCGCCAGCAGCCACGGTGCGACAGGGGCCTACGAGCAGTACTTC. This codes for CASSHGATGAYEQYF. V usage is TRBV4-3 and J usage is TRBJ2-7, with 8 bases fitting TRBD1. The CDR3 totals 15 residues. J lost 2 bases, V lost 3 bases, and 6 bases had no gene match. Germline CDR1 is LGHNA and CDR2 is YSLEER.

This clonotype was observed at least ten times. The V gene is TRBV2, the J gene TRBJ2-1; D not certain. V dropped 2 bases and J dropped 6 bases, with 11 bases sitting between them. The CDR3 runs 14 residues. CDR1 and CDR2 from the germline V gene are SNHLY and FYNNEI. CDR3 amino acids: CASSELGKGNEQFF. The CDR3 nucleotides are TGTGCCAGCAGTGAACTAGGGAAGGGCAATGAGCAGTTCTTC.

This clonotype was counted between two and nine times. This rearrangement joins TRBV10-1 to TRBJ2-2; D unresolved. Germline V gene lookup returns CDR1 WNHNN and CDR2 SYGVQD (reference sequence). This CDR3 has 17 residues. V lost 0 bases and J 4 bases, leaving 15 bases between the germline ends. The CDR3 bases are TGCGCCAGCAGTGAGTCGTCGACTTCTGGTGGCACCGGGGAGCTGTTTTTT. Amino acids: CASSESSTSGGTGELFF.

This clonotype came up many times. The CDR3 spells CSVSGGGSSTDTQYF. The CDR3 nucleotides are TGCAGCGTCTCGGGGGGAGGCAGCTCCACAGATACGCAGTATTTT. This sequence joins TRBV29-1 and TRBJ2-3; 7 bases agree with TRBD2. Germline CDR1 reads SQVTM; CDR2 reads ANQGSEA. V lost 6 bases, J lost 2 bases, and 11 bases stayed unmatched. This CDR3 has 15 amino acids.

This chain joins TRBV7-3 and TRBJ2-2; TRBD2 matches at 9 bases. CDR1 and CDR2 (germline): SGHTA, FQGTGA. The CDR3 sequence is 16 residues long. Trimming cost V 5 bases and J 4 bases; bases outside gene matches: 8. The CDR3 DNA is TGTGCCAGCAGCCCCAGGGGACTAGCCCTCACCGGGGAGCTGTTTTTT. Protein product: CASSPRGLALTGELFF.

This chain links TRBV11-1 with TRBJ1-1, with D unclear. The V gene lost 3 bases and the J gene lost 1 base, with 15 bases spanning the gap. This CDR3 contains 16 residues. CDR1 is SGHAT and CDR2 is FQDESV in the germline V gene (reference sequence). The CDR3 loop reads CASSLVLGRWNTEAFF. DNA of the CDR3: TGTGCCAGCAGCTTGGTACTGGGGAGGTGGAACACTGAAGCTTTCTTT.

This clonotype was observed at least ten times. This chain links TRBV4-1 with TRBJ2-1; D not resolved. The CDR3 is 12 residues long. In germline, CDR1 is MGHRA, CDR2 YSYEKL. V was cut by 1 base and J by 8 bases, with 6 bases left in between. The CDR3 loop reads CASSQVRDEQFF. The CDR3, as DNA: TGCGCCAGCAGCCAAGTCCGCGATGAGCAGTTCTTC.

The rearrangement uses TRBV11-2 and TRBJ1-2; D is unresolved. In germline, CDR1 is SGHAT, CDR2 FQNNGV. CDR3 length: 14 amino acids. V was shortened by 3 bases and J by 4 bases, with 12 bases between the two germline ends. CDR3 DNA sequence: TGTGCCAGCAGCTTTGGAGACACAGCCTATGGCTACACCTTC. It codes for CASSFGDTAYGYTF.

The chain uses TRBV10-3 and TRBJ1-5; 7 bases are a match to TRBD1. The CDR3 has 14 residues. CDR1 is ENHRY, CDR2 SYGVKD, per germline. The ends lost 2 bases at V and 4 bases at J; junction bases unmatched: 2. CDR3 amino acids: CAISEGTENQPQHF. The CDR3 nucleotides are TGTGCCATCAGTGAGGGGACAGAGAATCAGCCCCAGCATTTT.

This rearrangement joins TRBV6-5 to TRBJ2-3; D remains unclear. This CDR3 is built from 12 residues. Between the trimmed V and J ends, which lost 2 bases and 3 bases, there was a span of 3 bases. Germline assignment: CDR1 MNHEY and CDR2 SVGAGI. CDR3 bases: TGTGCCAGCAGTTACGATACAGATACGCAGTATTTT. Its protein product is CASSYDTDTQYF.

The chain links TRBV5-1 to TRBJ2-2; TRBD1 might be the D (6 bases). Germline CDR1 and CDR2: SGHRS and YFSETQ. This CDR3 has 13 residues. V shed 5 bases and J shed 2 bases, with 7 bases lying between them. This CDR3 is CASRDSNTGELFF. DNA for the CDR3: TGCGCCAGCAGGGACAGTAACACCGGGGAGCTGTTTTTT.

A note on this clonotype: A read error is likely, as this CDR3 ends without the conserved phenylalanine or tryptophan. CDR3 amino acids: CASSSNFGGSLRNIQYS. In nucleotides, the CDR3 is TGTGCCAGTAGTTCAAATTTCGGCGGGAGCTTGAGGAACATTCAGTACTCC. This chain joins TRBV19 and TRBJ2-4, with 7 positions matching TRBD2. V was pared by 5 bases and J by 7 bases, with 17 bases of the junction left unmatched. The CDR3 extends over 17 amino acids. In germline, CDR1 is LNHDA, CDR2 SQIVND (reference sequence).

This clonotype came up many times. The chain is built from TRBV7-2 and TRBJ1-1; 7 bases are shared with TRBD1. Germline V gene lookup returns CDR1 SGHTA and CDR2 FQGNSA. J gave up 2 bases and V 4 bases, and 4 bases lay outside the gene matches. The CDR3 is made up of 14 amino acids. CDR3 coding DNA: TGTGCCAGCAGCTGGGGACAGACTAACACTGAAGCTTTCTTT. This gives the protein CASSWGQTNTEAFF.

The chain is built from TRBV7-2 and TRBJ1-5; TRBD1 might be the D (5 bases). Germline V gene data show CDR1 as SGHTA and CDR2 as FQGNSA. Deletions cut 5 bases from V and 6 bases from J, with 17 bases between. The CDR3 length is 15 residues. CDR3 region: CASSAPGEVGQPQHF. CDR3 coding DNA: TGTGCCAGCAGCGCCCCGGGGGAGGTGGGTCAGCCCCAGCATTTT.

Of note for this clonotype: One base away lies a much larger clone, so this may be a sequencing read error. The chain links TRBV20-1 to TRBJ2-1; 11 positions agree with TRBD2. The CDR3 consists of 15 residues. Germline assignment: CDR1 DFQATT and CDR2 SNEGSKA (reference sequence). With V trimmed by 3 bases and J by 7 bases, 8 bases remained unmatched. CDR3 sequence reads: CSARSPSGRTNEQFF. As DNA, the CDR3 is TGCAGTGCTAGGAGCCCTAGCGGGAGGACGAATGAGCAGTTCTTC.

The chain joins TRBV7-9 to TRBJ2-3, with 10 nucleotides matching TRBD2. Trimming took 8 bases from V and 5 from J; bases not matched to a gene: 7. The CDR3 has 14 amino acids. Germline V gives CDR1 SEHNR, CDR2 FQNEAQ (reference sequence). In DNA form, the CDR3 reads TGTGCCAGCCGCAGCGGGAGGGAAGGAGATACGCAGTATTTT. Residues: CASRSGREGDTQYF. The full variable domain, in which reference TRBV7-9 and TRBJ2-3 provide the parts outside the CDR3, is DTGVSQNPRHKITKRGQNVTFRCDPISEHNRLYWYRQTLGQGPEFLTYFQNEAQLEKSRLLSDRFSAERPKGSFSTLEIQRTEQGDSAMYLCASRSGREGDTQYFGPGTRLTVL.

J is TRBJ1-6 and V is TRBV20-1; D unresolved. Trimming stripped 6 bases from V and 5 bases from J, with 14 bases between. The CDR3 is made up of 14 amino acids. In germline, CDR1 is DFQATT, CDR2 SNEGSKA (reference sequence). CDR3 protein: CSASPGRDNSPLHF. DNA for the CDR3: TGCAGTGCCTCACCGGGCAGAGATAATTCACCCCTCCACTTT.